The 10 T cell receptor beta chains below were found in one sample sequenced in a study of blood T cell repertoires in COVID-19. The method was immunoSEQ multiplex PCR; TCRdb's version includes in-frame clones alone and lacks a portion of them. The data hold around 240,000 clones, with around 80% observed a single time. The sample comprised peripheral blood. The receptors derive from a woman between 40 and 50 years old who had recovered from COVID-19.

Of note for this clone: This same CDR3 is encoded by further DNA sequences in the sample. The chain recombines TRBV5-1 with TRBJ1-1; 10 bases align to TRBD1. CDR1 SGHRS and CDR2 YFSETQ come from the germline V gene. The CDR3 is 13 residues long. J was trimmed by 6 bases and V by 4 bases; bases with no gene match: 3. Here the CDR3 reads CASSPGQGAEAFF. The CDR3 DNA is TGCGCCAGCAGCCCAGGACAGGGGGCTGAAGCTTTCTTT. The full variable domain, in which reference TRBV5-1 and TRBJ1-1 provide the parts outside the CDR3, is KAGVTQTPRYLIKTRGQQVTLSCSPISGHRSVSWYQQTPGQGLQFLFEYFSETQRNKGNFPGRFSGRQFSNSRSEMNVSTLELGDSALYLCASSPGQGAEAFFGQGTRLTVV.

This clone was counted a single time. The gene calls are TRBV19 and TRBJ1-3, with D possibly TRBD1 on 6 matching bases. Germline V gene lookup returns CDR1 LNHDA and CDR2 SQIVND (reference sequence). V was pared by 6 bases and J by 1 base, with 13 bases between. This CDR3 has 15 amino acids. This chain's CDR3 is CASSPRGASGNTIYF. CDR3 nucleotide sequence: TGTGCCAGTAGCCCCCGGGGGGCGTCTGGAAACACCATATATTTT.

Concerning this clone itself: The sample carries other DNA sequences with the same CDR3. The chain employs TRBV5-1 and TRBJ2-7; 10 nucleotides agree with TRBD1. V lost 4 bases, J lost 3 bases, and 7 bases stayed unmatched. The CDR3 loop spans 15 amino acids. Germline V gives CDR1 SGHRS, CDR2 YFSETQ. The CDR3: CASSLDGTGDYEQYF. CDR3 in DNA: TGCGCCAGCAGCCTTGACGGGACAGGGGACTACGAGCAGTACTTC. Combining the CDR3 with reference TRBV5-1 and TRBJ2-7 gives the whole variable domain KAGVTQTPRYLIKTRGQQVTLSCSPISGHRSVSWYQQTPGQGLQFLFEYFSETQRNKGNFPGRFSGRQFSNSRSEMNVSTLELGDSALYLCASSLDGTGDYEQYFGPGTRLTVT.

The rearrangement uses TRBV7-2 and TRBJ2-1, with TRBD1 identical over 8 bases. This CDR3 has 16 residues. Germline V gives CDR1 SGHTA, CDR2 FQGNSA. V shed 0 bases and J 9 bases; nucleotides not matched to a gene: 10. The CDR3 bases are TGTGCCAGCAGCTTAGCGCTAACAGGGGGTACAAGTGAGCAGTTCTTC. Residues: CASSLALTGGTSEQFF. Full variable domain (missing parts from reference TRBV7-2 and TRBJ2-1): GAGVSQSPSNKVTEKGKDVELRCDPISGHTALYWYRQSLGQGLEFLIYFQGNSAPDKSGLPSDRFSAERTGGSVSTLTIQRTQQEDSAVYLCASSLALTGGTSEQFFGPGTRLTVL.

This sequence joins TRBV5-1 and TRBJ1-1; D gene uncertain. The CDR3 runs to 15 residues. Deletions cut 6 bases from V and 4 bases from J, with 19 bases between. Germline V gene lookup returns CDR1 SGHRS and CDR2 YFSETQ. The CDR3 region is CASTRTGREGTEAFF. For the CDR3, the DNA is TGCGCCAGCACACGTACTGGTAGGGAGGGCACTGAAGCTTTCTTT. Full variable domain (missing parts from reference TRBV5-1 and TRBJ1-1): KAGVTQTPRYLIKTRGQQVTLSCSPISGHRSVSWYQQTPGQGLQFLFEYFSETQRNKGNFPGRFSGRQFSNSRSEMNVSTLELGDSALYLCASTRTGREGTEAFFGQGTRLTVV.

The chain carries TRBV27 and TRBJ1-3; D is unclear. From germline, CDR1 is MNHEY and CDR2 SMNVEV (reference sequence). This CDR3 has 15 amino acids. V lost 1 base and J lost 0, with 7 bases in between. The CDR3 DNA reads as TGTGCCAGCAGTTTATATAGAGGCTCTGGAAACACCATATATTTT. It yields the protein CASSLYRGSGNTIYF.

V gene TRBV7-9 combines with J gene TRBJ2-1; TRBD1 matches at 7 bases. The CDR3 contains 14 residues. CDR1 and CDR2 from the germline V gene are SEHNR and FQNEAQ (reference sequence). Trimming at V came to 3 bases and at J to 8 bases, leaving 7 bases not matched to a gene. CDR3 loop: CASSFLVTGDEQFF. CDR3 in DNA: TGTGCCAGCAGCTTCCTAGTAACAGGGGATGAGCAGTTCTTC.

The J gene is TRBJ2-7, the V gene TRBV11-2, with D possibly being TRBD1 (6 bases). This CDR3 has 15 residues. Trimming shortened V by 3 bases and J by 3 bases, and 15 bases separated the two germline ends. Germline lookup yields CDR1 SGHAT and CDR2 FQNNGV. In DNA, the CDR3 is TGTGCCAGCAGCTTTGCGTCCGGGACATTCTACGAGCAGTACTTC. Its translation: CASSFASGTFYEQYF.

The chain employs TRBV4-1 and TRBJ2-1; weak D call: TRBD1 (6 bases). Germline CDR1 is MGHRA and CDR2 is YSYEKL. The CDR3 runs 17 residues. Trimming took 0 bases from V and 9 from J, leaving 21 bases between them. The CDR3 DNA sequence: TGCGCCAGCAGCCAAGAATTACAGGGTCAGGTACGGGGTGAGCAGTTCTTC. Residues: CASSQELQGQVRGEQFF.

The chain uses TRBV12-1 and TRBJ2-1; no check of the table's D call, TRBD2, against the DNA was made. TRBV12-1 is tagged as a pseudogene. The CDR3 runs 17 residues. This chain's CDR3 is CASSSPGPPGAYNEQFF. The CDR3 DNA is TGTGCCAGCAGCTCCCCCGGACCGCCCGGGGCCTACAATGAGCAGTTCTTC.